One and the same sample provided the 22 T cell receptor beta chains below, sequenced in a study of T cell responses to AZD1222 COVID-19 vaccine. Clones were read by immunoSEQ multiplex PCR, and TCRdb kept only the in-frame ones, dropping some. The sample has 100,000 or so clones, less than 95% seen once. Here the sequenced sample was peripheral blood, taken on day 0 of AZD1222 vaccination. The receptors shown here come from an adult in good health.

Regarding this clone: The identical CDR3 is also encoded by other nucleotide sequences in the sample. DNA of the CDR3: TGTGCCAGCAGCTTAGGAGGCAACTCTGGAAACACCATATATTTT. The encoded protein is CASSLGGNSGNTIYF. The chain employs TRBV11-2 and TRBJ1-3; no clear D gene. There are 15 residues in the CDR3. In germline, CDR1 is SGHAT, CDR2 FQNNGV. V was pared by 1 base and J by 0 bases, with 7 bases between.

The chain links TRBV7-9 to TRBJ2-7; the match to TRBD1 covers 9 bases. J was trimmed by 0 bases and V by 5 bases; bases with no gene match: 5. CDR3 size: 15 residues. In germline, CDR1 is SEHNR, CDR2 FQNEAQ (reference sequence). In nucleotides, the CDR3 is TGTGCCAGCAGCCTACAGGGGGCGAACTCCTACGAGCAGTACTTC. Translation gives CASSLQGANSYEQYF.

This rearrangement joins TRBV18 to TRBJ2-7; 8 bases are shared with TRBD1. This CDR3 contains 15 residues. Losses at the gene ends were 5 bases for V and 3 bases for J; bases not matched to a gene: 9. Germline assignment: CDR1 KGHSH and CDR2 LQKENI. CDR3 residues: CASSSDRGGGYEQYF. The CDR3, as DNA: TGTGCCAGCTCATCTGACAGGGGAGGTGGCTACGAGCAGTACTTC.

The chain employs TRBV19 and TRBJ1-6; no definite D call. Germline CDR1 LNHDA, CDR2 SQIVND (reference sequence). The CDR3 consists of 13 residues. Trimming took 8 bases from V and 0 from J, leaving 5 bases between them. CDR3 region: CASQHSYNSPLHF. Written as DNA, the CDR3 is TGTGCCAGTCAGCACTCCTATAATTCACCCCTCCACTTT. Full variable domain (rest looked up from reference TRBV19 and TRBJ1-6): DGGITQSPKYLFRKEGQNVTLSCEQNLNHDAMYWYRQDPGQGLRLIYYSQIVNDFQKGDIAEGYSVSREKKESFPLTVTSAQKNPTAFYLCASQHSYNSPLHFGNGTRLTVT.

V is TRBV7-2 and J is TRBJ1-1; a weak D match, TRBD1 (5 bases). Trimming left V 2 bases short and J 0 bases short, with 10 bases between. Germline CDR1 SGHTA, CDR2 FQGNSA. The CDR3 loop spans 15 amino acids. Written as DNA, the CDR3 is TGTGCCAGCAGCTTAAGGGGCAAGATGAACACTGAAGCTTTCTTT. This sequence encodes CASSLRGKMNTEAFF.

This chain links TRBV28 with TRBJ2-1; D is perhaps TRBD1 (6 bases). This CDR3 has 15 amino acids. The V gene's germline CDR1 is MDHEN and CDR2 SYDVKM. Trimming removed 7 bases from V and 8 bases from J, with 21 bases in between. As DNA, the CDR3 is TGTGCCAGCAATATCTCCGACAGGCAATTGGATGAGCAGTTCTTC. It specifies CASNISDRQLDEQFF.

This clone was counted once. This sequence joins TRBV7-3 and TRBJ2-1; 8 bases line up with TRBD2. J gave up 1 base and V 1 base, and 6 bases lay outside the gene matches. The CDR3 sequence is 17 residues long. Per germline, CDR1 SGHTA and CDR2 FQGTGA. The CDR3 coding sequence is TGTGCCAGCAGCTTAAACCCCGGGGGGGCGTCCTACAATGAGCAGTTCTTC. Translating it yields CASSLNPGGASYNEQFF.

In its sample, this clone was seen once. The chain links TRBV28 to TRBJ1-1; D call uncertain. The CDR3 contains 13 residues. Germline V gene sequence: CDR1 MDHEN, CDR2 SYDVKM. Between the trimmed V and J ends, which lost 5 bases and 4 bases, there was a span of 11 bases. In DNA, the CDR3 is TGTGCCAGCAGTCGGACCGATCGCACTGAAGCTTTCTTT. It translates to CASSRTDRTEAFF.

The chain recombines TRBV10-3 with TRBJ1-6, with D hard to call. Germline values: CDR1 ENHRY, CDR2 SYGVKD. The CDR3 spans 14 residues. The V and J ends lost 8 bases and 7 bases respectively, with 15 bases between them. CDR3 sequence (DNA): TGTGCCATCGCAGCCGGGGTTGAGAATTCACCCCTCCACTTT. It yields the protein CAIAAGVENSPLHF.

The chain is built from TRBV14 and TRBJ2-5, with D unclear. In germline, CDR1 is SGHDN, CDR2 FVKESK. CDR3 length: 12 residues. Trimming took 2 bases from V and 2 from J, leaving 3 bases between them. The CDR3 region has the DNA TGTGCCAGCAGCCAAAATCAAGAGACCCAGTACTTC. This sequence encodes CASSQNQETQYF. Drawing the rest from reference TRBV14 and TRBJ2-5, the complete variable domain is EAGVTQFPSHSVIEKGQTVTLRCDPISGHDNLYWYRRVMGKEIKFLLHFVKESKQDESGMPNNRFLAERTGGTYSTLKVQPAELEDSGVYFCASSQNQETQYFGPGTRLLVL.

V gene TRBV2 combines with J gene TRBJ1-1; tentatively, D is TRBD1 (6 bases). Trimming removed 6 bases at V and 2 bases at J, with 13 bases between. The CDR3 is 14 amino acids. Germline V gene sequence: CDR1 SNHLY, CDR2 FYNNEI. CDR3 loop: CASRLQGPNTEAFF. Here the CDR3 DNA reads TGTGCCAGCAGGTTACAGGGTCCTAACACTGAAGCTTTCTTT. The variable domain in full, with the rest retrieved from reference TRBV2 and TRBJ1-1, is EPEVTQTPSHQVTQMGQEVILRCVPISNHLYFYWYRQILGQKVEFLVSFYNNEISEKSEIFDDQFSVERPDGSNFTLKIRSTKLEDSAMYFCASRLQGPNTEAFFGQGTRLTVV.

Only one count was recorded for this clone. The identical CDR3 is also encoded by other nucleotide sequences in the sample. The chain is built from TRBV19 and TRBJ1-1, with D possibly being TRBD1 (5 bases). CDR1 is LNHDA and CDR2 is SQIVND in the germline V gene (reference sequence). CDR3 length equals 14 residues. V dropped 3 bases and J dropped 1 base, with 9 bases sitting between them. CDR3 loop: CASSIRGENTEAFF. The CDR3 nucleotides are TGTGCCAGTAGTATTCGGGGGGAGAACACTGAAGCTTTCTTT.

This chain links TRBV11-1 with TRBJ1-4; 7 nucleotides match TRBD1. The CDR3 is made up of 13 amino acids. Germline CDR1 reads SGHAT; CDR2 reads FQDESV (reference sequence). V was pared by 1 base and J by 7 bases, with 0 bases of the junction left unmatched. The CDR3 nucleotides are TGTGCCAGCAGCTTAGGACAGGGTGAAAAACTGTTTTTT. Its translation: CASSLGQGEKLFF. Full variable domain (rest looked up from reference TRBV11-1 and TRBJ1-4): EAEVAQSPRYKITEKSQAVAFWCDPISGHATLYWYRQILGQGPELLVQFQDESVVDDSQLPKDRFSAERLKGVDSTLKIQPAELGDSAMYLCASSLGQGEKLFFGSGTQLSVL.

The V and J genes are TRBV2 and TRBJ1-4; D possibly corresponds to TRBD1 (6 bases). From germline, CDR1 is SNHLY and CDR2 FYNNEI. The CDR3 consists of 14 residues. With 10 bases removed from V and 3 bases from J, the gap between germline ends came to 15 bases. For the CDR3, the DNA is TGTGCCACCGGGGGGGGCTTATCTAATGAAAAACTGTTTTTT. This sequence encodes CATGGGLSNEKLFF.

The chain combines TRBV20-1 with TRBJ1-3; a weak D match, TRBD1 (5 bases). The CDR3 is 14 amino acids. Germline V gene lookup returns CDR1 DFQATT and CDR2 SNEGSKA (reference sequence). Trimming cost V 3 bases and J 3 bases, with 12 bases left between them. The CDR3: CSASKGRNGNTIYF. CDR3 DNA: TGCAGTGCTAGTAAGGGGAGAAATGGAAACACCATATATTTT.

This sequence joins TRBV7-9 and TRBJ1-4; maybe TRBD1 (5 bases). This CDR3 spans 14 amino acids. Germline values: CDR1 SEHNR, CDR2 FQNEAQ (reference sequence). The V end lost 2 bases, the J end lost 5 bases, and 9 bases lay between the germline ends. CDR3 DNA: TGTGCCAGCAGCTTAAGACAGAAAAATGAAAAACTGTTTTTT. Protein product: CASSLRQKNEKLFF. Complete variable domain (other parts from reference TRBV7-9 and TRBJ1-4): DTGVSQNPRHKITKRGQNVTFRCDPISEHNRLYWYRQTLGQGPEFLTYFQNEAQLEKSRLLSDRFSAERPKGSFSTLEIQRTEQGDSAMYLCASSLRQKNEKLFFGSGTQLSVL.

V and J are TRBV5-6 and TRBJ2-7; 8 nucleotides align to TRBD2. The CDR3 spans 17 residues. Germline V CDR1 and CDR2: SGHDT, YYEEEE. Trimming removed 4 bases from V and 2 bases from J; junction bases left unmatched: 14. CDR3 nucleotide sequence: TGTGCCAGCAGCCCGCATGGAGCAGCGGGGGATCCCTACGAGCAGTACTTC. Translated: CASSPHGAAGDPYEQYF.

CDR3 region: CATALVEDTQYF. Written as DNA, the CDR3 is TGTGCCACCGCTTTAGTTGAAGATACGCAGTATTTT. J is TRBJ2-3 and V is TRBV10-3; D unresolved. In germline, CDR1 is ENHRY, CDR2 SYGVKD. CDR3 length: 12 residues. Trimming cost V 10 bases and J 5 bases, with 13 bases left between them.

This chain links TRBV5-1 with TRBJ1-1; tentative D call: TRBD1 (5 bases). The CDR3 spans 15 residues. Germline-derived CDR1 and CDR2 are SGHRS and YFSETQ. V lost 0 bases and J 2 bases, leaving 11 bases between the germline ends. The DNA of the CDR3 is TGCGCCAGCAGCTTGGAGCCCGGGGCTAACACTGAAGCTTTCTTT. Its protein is CASSLEPGANTEAFF.

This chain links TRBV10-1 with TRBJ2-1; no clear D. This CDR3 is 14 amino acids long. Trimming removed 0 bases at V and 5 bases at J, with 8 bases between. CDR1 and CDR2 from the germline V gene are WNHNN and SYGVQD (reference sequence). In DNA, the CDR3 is TGCGCCAGCAGTGAGTCCGGGCCCCACAATGAGCAGTTCTTC. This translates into CASSESGPHNEQFF.

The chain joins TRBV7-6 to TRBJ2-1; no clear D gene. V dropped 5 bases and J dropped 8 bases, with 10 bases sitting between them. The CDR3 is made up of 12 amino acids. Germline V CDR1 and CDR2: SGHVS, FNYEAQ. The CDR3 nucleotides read TGTGCCAGCAGCCCTACTGTCTATGAGCAGTTCTTC. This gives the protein CASSPTVYEQFF. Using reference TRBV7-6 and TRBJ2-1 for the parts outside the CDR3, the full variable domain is GAGVSQSPRYKVTKRGQDVALRCDPISGHVSLYWYRQALGQGPEFLTYFNYEAQQDKSGLPNDRFSAERPEGSISTLTIQRTEQRDSAMYRCASSPTVYEQFFGPGTRLTVL.

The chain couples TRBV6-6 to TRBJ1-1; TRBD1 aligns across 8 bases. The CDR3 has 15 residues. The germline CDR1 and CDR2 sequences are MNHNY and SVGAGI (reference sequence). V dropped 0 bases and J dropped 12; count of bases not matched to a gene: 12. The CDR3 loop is CASSYSPGTGAGTFF. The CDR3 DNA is TGTGCCAGCAGTTACTCTCCCGGGACAGGAGCTGGAACTTTCTTT.